This TCR beta chain comes out of a study of post-analysis software for immune sequencing data. Overall study context: In terms of disease course, relapsing-remitting, secondary progressive and progressive-relapsing multiple sclerosis were included.

Presence of unique molecular identifiers characterized the TCR beta cDNA libraries. MiXCR, run by TCRdb on the PCR reads, gives a single entry per CDR3 protein. The table has hundreds of thousands of distinct CDR3 sequences, 30% seen once. This clonotype was picked up a small number of times. Its antigen is unidentified. Trimming at V came to 3 bases and at J to 6 bases, leaving 16 bases not matched to a gene. The length of the CDR3 is 17 residues. Germline V gene sequence: CDR1 SGHDT, CDR2 YYEEEE. Points from the study as a whole: Relative to controls, patients had about 5 TRBV segments at higher frequency, with TRBV5-6, TRBV5-1 and TRBV20-1 among these.

This TCR was recovered from a girl aged 10 to 17 with multiple sclerosis. The sample taken for sequencing was blood. The chain joins TRBV5-6 to TRBJ2-3; TRBD2 agrees at 7 bases. The DNA for the CDR3 is TGTGCCAGCAGCTCCGACGGACTAGTCATCTCATGGGATACGCAGTATTTT. As protein: CASSSDGLVISWDTQYF.